This T cell receptor beta chain was obtained from a study of cytomegalovirus exposure and HLA in healthy donors (dated by TCRdb to the late 2010s). Looking at the study overall: According to an earlier analysis of 587 of the donors, some 170 million T cells yielded approximately 120 million unique TCR beta sequences and 276 Gb of sequence data. Every discovery cohort repertoire had been produced on one sequencing platform. An early release that covered fewer than 800 HLA-typed donors contained 250 to 350 gigabases of sequencing data and tens of millions of unique TCR sequences. Besides the first cohort of approximately 710 subjects, a separate validation cohort made up of roughly 130 different subjects was used. A later genetic analysis used genome-wide SNP genotypes for about three fifths of the 666 donors, treating that subset as a discovery cohort. Both class I and class II loci were covered by HLA typing, at four-digit resolution. Alongside the repertoire data, information on donor age, sex, ethnicity and CMV serostatus was compiled. The study aimed to test whether signatures of past pathogen exposure could be identified by cataloging public T cell receptors. Using immunosequencing, the study profiled T cell repertoires from about 610 subjects and related those repertoires to cytomegalovirus serostatus. On average, 235,054 unique TCR beta nucleotide sequences were sequenced per donor among more than 350 genotyped donors of the cohort, with roughly 18% of those sequences being non-productive. The genetic ancestry cluster associated with self-reported Caucasian donors included 65% to 90% of the roughly 380 genotyped donors. The number of typed donors differed by locus: about 629-640 for A, B, C, DRB1 and DQB1; 522 for DQA1; 606 for DPA1; and roughly 490 for DPB1. Roughly 5 DR-DQ haplotypes were handled as single units for association and clustering because linkage in the cohort was strong. In a later analysis, previously published TCR beta repertoires from 666 donors were re-analyzed and high-resolution HLA genotyping was added so that TCR occurrence patterns could be studied. The study combined high-throughput TCR immunosequencing, statistical association of individual TCRs with disease status, and machine learning to predict cytomegalovirus infection status. An earlier analysis of around 640 of the donors used high-throughput TCR beta sequencing to judge whether each TCR beta V gene segment behaved as functional or pseudogenic. The later analysis used no new phenotypic data to find candidate immune exposures, relying instead on TCR beta sequences and their occurrence across donors. Findings and caveats that apply to the study as a whole: The cohort was sequenced for TCR beta chains only, and without alpha or paired-chain data the features that could be detected were limited. According to a later analysis, TCR association rates differed among HLA loci, with DRB1 alleles showing the most associated TCRs and HLA-C alleles showing the fewest. A further reported finding was that TCR beta sequences accurately predicted the HLA-A and HLA-B alleles for most subjects in the first cohort. A group of highly shared sequence variants was considered likely to be a technical artifact of the sequencing pipeline. According to the authors, the approach could potentially be generalized to other disease states and immunological phenotypes. In a later genetic analysis, fewer N-insertions in productive TCRs were reported among donors in an Asian-associated ancestry cluster than the roughly 640-donor mean. Immune exposure information for the cohort was limited to CMV serostatus. Compared with equally common non-associated chains, HLA-associated TCR beta chains in a later analysis were more clonally expanded and had lower generation probabilities. Some IMGT-functional V segments, including TRBV6-2 and TRBV6-3, could not be distinguished by the 87-base-pair reads and were therefore excluded. A later analysis associated around 16,000 TCR beta sequences with specific HLA alleles at a false discovery rate of 0.05. Assigning TCR associations to individual alleles was difficult when HLA alleles, especially DR and DQ, strongly co-occurred. Linkage disequilibrium might explain the correlated functional status among segregating V segments, but an unknown experimental factor could not be excluded. In vitro tests confirmed that a few of the cytomegalovirus-associated TCR beta chains recognize cytomegalovirus antigens. Because HLA typing was missing for some donors at each locus, association tests included only the typed subset. A later genetic analysis associated a missense DCLRE1C variant with V-gene and J-gene trimming of TCR beta chains, and an independent cohort replicated the association. According to a later analysis, parvovirus B19, influenza, CMV and Epstein-Barr virus appeared linked to several top co-occurrence clusters. Because counts were too low, seventeen rarely observed V segments, including chromosome 9 orphons, were left out of the earlier analysis of 587 of the donors. In both the original and validation cohorts, the classifier was reported to diagnose cytomegalovirus status with high specificity and sensitivity. A total of 150 or so TCR beta chains were listed by the study as associated with cytomegalovirus. Presence/absence analyses assumed roughly uniform sequencing depth across donors, an assumption that may not hold. According to a later analysis, most CMV-associated TCR beta chains appeared to be HLA-restricted, and the HLA associations seemed to be driven largely by CMV exposure. Most TCR sequences were observed very rarely across donors, whereas some public TCRs were present in many individuals. Broadly in line with IMGT annotations, most TCR beta V segments showed up in productive rearrangements about 90% or about 30% of the time in an earlier analysis of approximately 600 of the donors.

Details on this clone: Its binding antigen is unknown. It has no much larger one-base neighbor in the sample; base qualities were not kept.

The cohort was made up of hundreds of healthy bone marrow donors. At the time of sampling, every cohort member was nominally healthy, though immune exposures that went unrecorded were likely present. The donor tested CMV seropositive and was one of the 289 seropositive cohort members. Every donor gave a peripheral blood sample, and the peripheral blood mononuclear cells from that sample were used for TCR beta sequencing. The Qiagen DNeasy Blood Extraction Kit was used to extract genomic DNA from the blood cell samples. The library was made by the immunoSEQ multiplex PCR assay. For the multiplex PCR, a mixture combining 60 forward primers for TCR Vbeta segments and 13 reverse primers for TCR Jbeta segments was used. Amplification of the CDR3 region of rearranged TCR beta genes was performed with a multiplex PCR assay on genomic DNA. The Illumina HiSeq System was used to sequence the amplified TCR beta libraries as 87-base-pair reads. The source study handled its data this way. A later analysis counted some 74 million unique TCR beta chains across the 666 repertoires, and approximately 11 million of these chains were shared by at least two donors. A nearest-neighbor algorithm error-corrected the raw reads and collapsed the reads into unique sequences, merging closely related sequences to remove PCR and sequencing errors. CDR3 sequences were aligned to IMGT reference sequences to assign V, D and J gene segments. For a sequence to be retained, a match of at least six nucleotides to both a V gene segment and a J gene segment was required. A rearrangement was called productive if the CDR3 had no stop codons and remained in frame with V and J, and every other rearrangement was called non-productive. Following IMGT convention, CDR3 was defined as the stretch from the second conserved V-encoded cysteine up to the conserved J-encoded phenylalanine. The earlier analysis of 450 to 750 of the donors excluded any sequence lacking an unambiguous match to a single V gene segment. An earlier analysis of a few hundred of the donors classified V segments as functional when productive rearrangements were above 56.7% and as segregating when the standard deviation between donors was above 5%. A statistical classification framework was built for diagnosing cytomegalovirus status from the catalog of TCR beta chain sequences. In a later analysis, TCR nucleotide sequences were compared against IMGT/GENE-DB human TR gene sequences so that V and J genes could be assigned. The TCRdist pipeline was used in a later analysis to assign CDR3 sequences and most-parsimonious VDJ recombination scenarios. A later analysis defined each TCR beta chain by its CDR3 amino acid sequence plus V-gene family, and excluded reads lacking a unique V-gene family. As a way to deal with suspected cross-contamination and a sequencing artifact, a later analysis dropped hundreds of nucleotide sequences that were highly shared and had low generation probability. In a later analysis, a clonal expansion index for each public chain was calculated from normalized within-repertoire ranks of inferred template counts. In a later analysis, generation probabilities were computed with a VDJ recombination model fitted to out-of-frame rearrangements, and the resulting probabilities were checked against IGoR. In a later analysis, hypergeometric tests were used to score TCR-TCR, TCR-HLA and TCR-CMV co-occurrence, with a repertoire-size bias correction applied to TCR pairs. In a later analysis, false discovery rates were estimated by permuting HLA or CMV assignments 20 times. In a later analysis, co-occurring TCRs were grouped using DBSCAN, and TCRdist sequence similarity was added for clustering within HLA-allele-positive subsets. Repertoires with fewer than 30,000 or more than 120,000 public chains were left out of co-occurrence clustering, as were about 5 repertoires with anomalous nucleotide sharing. The clones in this table, taken by TCRdb from immuneACCESS, are in-frame only. Not every clone is retained; where verified, under half of the shortfall comes from an unresolved V gene, and the cause of the rest is unknown. That table gives V, J and clone size, and the DNA gave D and trimming. The sample records roughly 100,000 clones, about 77% of which are singletons. 10% of the sample is held by the ten biggest clonotypes.

For CDR1 and CDR2, the germline V gene lists SGDLS and YYNGEE. V lost 3 bases and J lost 4 bases, and the count of bases not matched to a germline gene is 7. From its cysteine to its phenylalanine, the CDR3 spans 15 amino acids. Only the CDR3 part of the read is kept: 45 bases, read in frame from the first base. This receptor was identified in a woman aged 18-30 years in good health and CMV-seropositive. The specimen was PBMCs. The rearranged chain carries TRBV9 and TRBJ1-1; 9 junctional bases match TRBD1. The CDR3: CASSALGQGGTEAFF. The DNA reads TGTGCCAGCAGCGCCCTGGGACAGGGAGGCACTGAAGCTTTCTTT.